In its sample, the clone carrying this TCR beta chain was seen a few times. The data were taken from a study of T cells after yellow fever vaccination. Study in general: Low-cell-number fractions underwent preparation using SMART-Seq v4 Ultra Low Input.

TCR cDNA was made by 5'RACE template switching, adding a universal primer site and UMIs. MiXCR was run by TCRdb on the 5' RACE reads, yielding one entry per CDR3 protein. Of hundreds of thousands of distinct CDR3 sequences detected, approximately 13% appear once; the ten largest clones hold 15%. The CDR3 is 11 residues long. V lost 2 bases and J 8 bases, leaving 9 bases between the germline ends. CDR1 is DFQATT, CDR2 SNEGSKA, per germline (reference sequence). This specimen was PBMCs, taken on the day of the yellow fever booster vaccination. J is TRBJ1-2 and V is TRBV20-1; no clear D gene. The clonotype was recovered from a man younger than 40 who received the YFV17D yellow fever vaccine. Here the CDR3 DNA reads TGCAGTGCTAGAAGGGATTACGGCTACACCTTC. Its protein is CSARRDYGYTF.